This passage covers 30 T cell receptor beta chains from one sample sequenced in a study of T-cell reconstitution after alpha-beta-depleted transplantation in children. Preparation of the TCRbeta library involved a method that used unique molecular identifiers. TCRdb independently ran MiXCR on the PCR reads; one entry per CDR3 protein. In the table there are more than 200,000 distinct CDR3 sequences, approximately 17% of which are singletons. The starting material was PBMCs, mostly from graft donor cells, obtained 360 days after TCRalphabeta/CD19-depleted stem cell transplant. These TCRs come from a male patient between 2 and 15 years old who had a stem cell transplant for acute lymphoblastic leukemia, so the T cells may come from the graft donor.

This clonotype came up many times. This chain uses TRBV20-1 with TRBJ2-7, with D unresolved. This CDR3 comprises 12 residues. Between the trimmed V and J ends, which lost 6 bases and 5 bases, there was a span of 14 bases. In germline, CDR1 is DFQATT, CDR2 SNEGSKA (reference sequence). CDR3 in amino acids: CSARHPLNEQYF. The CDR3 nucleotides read TGCAGTGCCAGACACCCTTTGAACGAGCAGTACTTC.

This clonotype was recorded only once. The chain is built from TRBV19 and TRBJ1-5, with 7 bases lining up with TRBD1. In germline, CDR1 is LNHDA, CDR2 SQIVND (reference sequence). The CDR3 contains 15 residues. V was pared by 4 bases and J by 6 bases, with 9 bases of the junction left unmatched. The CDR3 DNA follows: TGTGCCAGTAGTAGGACAGGCAAGTTGGGTCAGCCCCAGCATTTT. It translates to CASSRTGKLGQPQHF.

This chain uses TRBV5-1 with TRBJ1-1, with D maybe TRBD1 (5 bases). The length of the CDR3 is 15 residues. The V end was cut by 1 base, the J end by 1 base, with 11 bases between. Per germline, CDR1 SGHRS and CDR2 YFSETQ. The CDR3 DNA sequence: TGCGCCAGCAGCTTGAGCCGGACACCGAACACTGAAGCTTTCTTT. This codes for CASSLSRTPNTEAFF.

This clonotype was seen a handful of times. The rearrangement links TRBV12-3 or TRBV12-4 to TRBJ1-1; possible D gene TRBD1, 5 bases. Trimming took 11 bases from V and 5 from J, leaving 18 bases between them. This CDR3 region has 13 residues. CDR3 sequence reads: CAVRGGAETEAFF. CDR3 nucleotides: TGTGCCGTCCGGGGGGGTGCAGAAACTGAAGCTTTCTTT.

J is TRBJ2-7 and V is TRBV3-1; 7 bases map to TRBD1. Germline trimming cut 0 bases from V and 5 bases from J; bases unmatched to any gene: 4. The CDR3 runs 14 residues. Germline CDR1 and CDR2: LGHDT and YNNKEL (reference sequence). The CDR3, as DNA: TGTGCCAGCAGCCAAGAAGGGGGCTTGGACGAGCAGTACTTC. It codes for CASSQEGGLDEQYF.

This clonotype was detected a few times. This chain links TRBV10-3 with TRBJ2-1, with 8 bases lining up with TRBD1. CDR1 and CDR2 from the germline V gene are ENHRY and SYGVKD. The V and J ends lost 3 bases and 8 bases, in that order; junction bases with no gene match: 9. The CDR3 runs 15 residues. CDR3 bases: TGTGCCATCAGTGATATTCAGGGGGCGGGACATGAGCAGTTCTTC. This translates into CAISDIQGAGHEQFF.

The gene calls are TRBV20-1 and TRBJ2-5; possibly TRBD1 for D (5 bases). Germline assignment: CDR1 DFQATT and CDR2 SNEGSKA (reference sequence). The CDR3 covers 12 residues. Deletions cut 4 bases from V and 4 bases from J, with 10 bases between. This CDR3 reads CSAMGQGETQYF. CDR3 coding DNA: TGCAGTGCTATGGGGCAGGGAGAGACCCAGTACTTC.

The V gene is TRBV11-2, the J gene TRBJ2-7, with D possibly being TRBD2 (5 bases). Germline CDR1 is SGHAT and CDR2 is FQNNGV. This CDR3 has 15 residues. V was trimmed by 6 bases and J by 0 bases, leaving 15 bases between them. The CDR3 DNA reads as TGTGCCAGCAGTCTGGACGGGATACTCTCCTACGAGCAGTACTTC. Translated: CASSLDGILSYEQYF.

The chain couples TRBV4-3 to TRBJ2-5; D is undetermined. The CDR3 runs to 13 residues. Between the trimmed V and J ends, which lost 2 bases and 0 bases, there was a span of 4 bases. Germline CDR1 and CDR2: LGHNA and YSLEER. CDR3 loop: CASSQRYQETQYF. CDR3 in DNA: TGCGCCAGCAGCCAACGATACCAAGAGACCCAGTACTTC.

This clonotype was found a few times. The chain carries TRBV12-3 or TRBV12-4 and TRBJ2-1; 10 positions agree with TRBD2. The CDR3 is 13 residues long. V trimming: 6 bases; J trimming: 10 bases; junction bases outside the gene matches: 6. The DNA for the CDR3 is TGTGCCAGCAGGAGGACTAGCGGTACAGAGCAGTTCTTC. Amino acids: CASRRTSGTEQFF.

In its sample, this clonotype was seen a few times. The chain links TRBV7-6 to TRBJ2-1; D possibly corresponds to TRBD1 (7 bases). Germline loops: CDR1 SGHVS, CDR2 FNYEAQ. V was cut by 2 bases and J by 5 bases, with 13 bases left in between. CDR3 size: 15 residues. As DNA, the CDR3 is TGTGCCAGCAGCTTAATCCCCAGGGGGGACAATGAGCAGTTCTTC. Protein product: CASSLIPRGDNEQFF. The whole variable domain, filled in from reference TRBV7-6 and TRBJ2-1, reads GAGVSQSPRYKVTKRGQDVALRCDPISGHVSLYWYRQALGQGPEFLTYFNYEAQQDKSGLPNDRFSAERPEGSISTLTIQRTEQRDSAMYRCASSLIPRGDNEQFFGPGTRLTVL.

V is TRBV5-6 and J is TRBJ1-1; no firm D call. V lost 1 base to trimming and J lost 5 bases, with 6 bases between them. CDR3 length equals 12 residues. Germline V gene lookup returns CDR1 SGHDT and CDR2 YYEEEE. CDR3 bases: TGTGCCAGCAGCTTGTTCCCTACTGAAGCTTTCTTT. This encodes CASSLFPTEAFF.

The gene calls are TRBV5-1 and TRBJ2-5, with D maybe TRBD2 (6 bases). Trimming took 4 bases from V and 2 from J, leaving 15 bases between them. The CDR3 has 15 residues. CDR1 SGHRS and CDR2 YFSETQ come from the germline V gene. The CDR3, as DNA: TGCGCCAGCAGCATAGGAGGGTCAGATCAAGAGACCCAGTACTTC. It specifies CASSIGGSDQETQYF.

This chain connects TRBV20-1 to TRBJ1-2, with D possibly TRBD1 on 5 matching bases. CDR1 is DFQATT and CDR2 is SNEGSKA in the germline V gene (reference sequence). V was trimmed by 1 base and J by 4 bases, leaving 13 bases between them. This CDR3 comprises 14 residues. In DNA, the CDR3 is TGCAGTGCTAGAGGAGGGGCAGCATTCTATGGCTACACCTTC. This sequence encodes CSARGGAAFYGYTF.

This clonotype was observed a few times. For the CDR3, the DNA is TGTGCCAGCAGCTTAACTGGTGGGGTTGAAGAGACCCAGTACTTC. As protein: CASSLTGGVEETQYF. The chain uses TRBV7-3 and TRBJ2-5; D call uncertain. CDR1 is SGHTA and CDR2 is FQGTGA in the germline V gene. The CDR3 sequence is 15 residues long. Trimming pared 0 bases from V and 3 bases from J, leaving 11 bases between.

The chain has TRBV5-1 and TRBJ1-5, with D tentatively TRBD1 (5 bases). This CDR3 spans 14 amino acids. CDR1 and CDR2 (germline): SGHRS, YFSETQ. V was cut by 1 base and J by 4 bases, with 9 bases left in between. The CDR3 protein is CASSLQGLNQPQHF. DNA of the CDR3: TGCGCCAGCAGCTTGCAGGGATTGAATCAGCCCCAGCATTTT.

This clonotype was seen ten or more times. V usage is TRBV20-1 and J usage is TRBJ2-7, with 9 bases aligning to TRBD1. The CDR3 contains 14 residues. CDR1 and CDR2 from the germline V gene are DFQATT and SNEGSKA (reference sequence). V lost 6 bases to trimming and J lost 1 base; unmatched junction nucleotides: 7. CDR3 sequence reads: CSAIYGQGSYEQYF. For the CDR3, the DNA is TGCAGTGCCATCTACGGACAGGGGTCCTACGAGCAGTACTTC.

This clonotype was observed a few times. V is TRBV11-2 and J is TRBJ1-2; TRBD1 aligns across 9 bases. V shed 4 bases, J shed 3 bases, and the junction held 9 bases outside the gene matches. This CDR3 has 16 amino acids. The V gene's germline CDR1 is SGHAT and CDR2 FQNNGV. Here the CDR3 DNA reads TGTGCCAGCAGCTGGCTAGGGACAGGGAGGTACTATGGCTACACCTTC. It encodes CASSWLGTGRYYGYTF.

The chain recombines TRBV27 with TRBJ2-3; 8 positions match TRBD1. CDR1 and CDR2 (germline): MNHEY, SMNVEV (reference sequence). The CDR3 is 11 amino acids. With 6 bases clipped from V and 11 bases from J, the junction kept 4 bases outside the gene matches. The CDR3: CASSPGTGQYF. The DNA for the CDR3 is TGTGCCAGCAGCCCCGGGACAGGGCAGTATTTT.

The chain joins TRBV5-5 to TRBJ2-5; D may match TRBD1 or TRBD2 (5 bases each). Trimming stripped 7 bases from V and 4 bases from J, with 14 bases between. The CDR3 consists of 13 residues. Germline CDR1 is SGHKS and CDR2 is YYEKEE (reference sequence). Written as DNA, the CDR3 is TGTGCCAGCCGTGCGTGGGGGTCAGAGACCCAGTACTTC. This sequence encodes CASRAWGSETQYF. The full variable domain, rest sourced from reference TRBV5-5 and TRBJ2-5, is DAGVTQSPTHLIKTRGQQVTLRCSPISGHKSVSWYQQVLGQGPQFIFQYYEKEERGRGNFPDRFSARQFPNYSSELNVNALLLGDSALYLCASRAWGSETQYFGPGTRLLVL.

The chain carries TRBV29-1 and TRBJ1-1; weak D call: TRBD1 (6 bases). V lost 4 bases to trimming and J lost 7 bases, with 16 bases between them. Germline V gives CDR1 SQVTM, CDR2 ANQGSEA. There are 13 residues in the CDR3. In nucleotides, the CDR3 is TGCAGCGTTGGGGGCAGGGGCGTCAATGAAGCTTTCTTT. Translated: CSVGGRGVNEAFF.

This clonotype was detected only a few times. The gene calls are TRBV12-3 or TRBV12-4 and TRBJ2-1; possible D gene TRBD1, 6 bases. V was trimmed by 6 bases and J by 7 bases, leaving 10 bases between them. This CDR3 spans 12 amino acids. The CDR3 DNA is TGTGCCAGCAGAGCAGGGGTAAATGAGCAGTTCTTC. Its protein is CASRAGVNEQFF.

The CDR3 loop is CASSFTSGRTTYEQYF. The CDR3 DNA sequence: TGTGCCAGCAGTTTTACTAGCGGGAGGACGACCTACGAGCAGTACTTC. The chain combines TRBV28 with TRBJ2-7; 12 bases line up with TRBD2. Germline V gene data show CDR1 as MDHEN and CDR2 as SYDVKM. After removal of 3 bases from V and 2 bases from J, the junction contained 5 bases not matched to a gene. This CDR3 has 16 residues.

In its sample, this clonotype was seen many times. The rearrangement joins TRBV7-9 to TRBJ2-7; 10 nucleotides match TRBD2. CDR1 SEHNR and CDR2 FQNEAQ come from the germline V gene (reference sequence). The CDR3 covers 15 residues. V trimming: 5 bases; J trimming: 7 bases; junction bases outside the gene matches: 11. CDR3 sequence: CASSLLIAGGSEQYF. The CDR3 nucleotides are TGTGCCAGCAGCCTCCTGATAGCGGGGGGATCTGAGCAGTACTTC.

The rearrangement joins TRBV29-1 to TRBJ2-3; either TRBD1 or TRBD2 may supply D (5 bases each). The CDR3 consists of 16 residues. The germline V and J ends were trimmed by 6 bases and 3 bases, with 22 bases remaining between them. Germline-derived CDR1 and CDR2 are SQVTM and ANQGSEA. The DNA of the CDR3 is TGCAGCGTCGCGCCCGCCGGGACCCAGGGAACAGATACGCAGTATTTT. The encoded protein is CSVAPAGTQGTDTQYF.

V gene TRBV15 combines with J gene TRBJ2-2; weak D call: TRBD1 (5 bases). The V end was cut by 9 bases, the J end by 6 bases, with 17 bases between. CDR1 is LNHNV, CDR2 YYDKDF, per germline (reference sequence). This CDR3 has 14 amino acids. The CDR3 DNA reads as TGTGCCACGGGTTTGTGGGGCCGCCCCGGGGAGCTGTTTTTT. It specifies CATGLWGRPGELFF. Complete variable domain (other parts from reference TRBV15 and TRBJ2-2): DAMVIQNPRYQVTQFGKPVTLSCSQTLNHNVMYWYQQKSSQAPKLLFHYYDKDFNNEADTPDNFQSRRPNTSFCFLDIRSPGLGDTAMYLCATGLWGRPGELFFGEGSRLTVL.

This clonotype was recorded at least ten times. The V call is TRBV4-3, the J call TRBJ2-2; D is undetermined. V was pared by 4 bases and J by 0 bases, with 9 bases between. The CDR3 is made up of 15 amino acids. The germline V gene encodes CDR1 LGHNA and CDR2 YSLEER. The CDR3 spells CASSPRTANTGELFF. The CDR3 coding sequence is TGCGCCAGCAGCCCCCGGACGGCGAACACCGGGGAGCTGTTTTTT.

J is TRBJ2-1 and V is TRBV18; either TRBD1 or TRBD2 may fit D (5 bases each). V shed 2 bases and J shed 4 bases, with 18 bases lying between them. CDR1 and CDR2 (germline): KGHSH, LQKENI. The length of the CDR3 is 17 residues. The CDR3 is CASSPVHGEGTYNEQFF. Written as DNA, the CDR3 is TGTGCCAGCTCACCAGTCCACGGGGAAGGGACGTACAATGAGCAGTTCTTC.

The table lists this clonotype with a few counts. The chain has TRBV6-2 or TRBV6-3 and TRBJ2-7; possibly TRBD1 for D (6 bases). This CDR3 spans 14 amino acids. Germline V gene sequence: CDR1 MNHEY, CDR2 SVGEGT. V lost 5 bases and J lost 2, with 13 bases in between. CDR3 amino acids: CASSTPTGTYEQYF. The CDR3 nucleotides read TGTGCCAGCAGTACCCCGACAGGAACCTACGAGCAGTACTTC.

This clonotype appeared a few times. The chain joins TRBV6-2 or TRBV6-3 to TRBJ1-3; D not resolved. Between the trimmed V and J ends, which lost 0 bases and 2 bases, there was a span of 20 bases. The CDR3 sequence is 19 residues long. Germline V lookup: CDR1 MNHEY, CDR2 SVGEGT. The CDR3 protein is CASSYSKLLPLPAGNTIYF. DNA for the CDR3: TGTGCCAGCAGTTACTCGAAGTTGCTGCCTCTCCCCGCTGGAAACACCATATATTTT.